Below are 21 T cell receptor beta chains sequenced from a single sample in a study of cytomegalovirus exposure and HLA in healthy donors (dated by TCRdb to 2016 to 2017). Libraries were built with the immunoSEQ multiplex PCR assay. The clones in this table, taken by TCRdb from immuneACCESS, are in-frame only. Not every clone is retained; where verified, under half of the shortfall comes from an unresolved V gene, and the cause of the rest is unknown. For this sample the table gives tens of thousands of clones, of which about 94% were detected only once. Over 1.2% of the sample is held by the ten biggest clonotypes. What was sequenced was PBMCs. The receptors stem from a man aged 18 to 30 in good health and CMV-seropositive.

The genes are TRBV7-9 and TRBJ1-2; the D gene is possibly TRBD1 (6 bases). V lost 2 bases and J 0 bases, leaving 16 bases between the germline ends. The CDR3 runs to 17 residues. Germline V gene sequence: CDR1 SEHNR, CDR2 FQNEAQ (reference sequence). DNA of the CDR3: TGTGCCAGCAGCTTACCGGGACACCCGACTACTAACTATGGCTACACCTTC. Translating it yields CASSLPGHPTTNYGYTF.

This rearrangement joins TRBV4-2 to TRBJ1-2, with 8 positions matching TRBD1. This CDR3 is built from 14 residues. The V segment lost 4 bases and the J segment 5 bases; nucleotides outside the gene matches: 6. Germline loops: CDR1 LGHNA, CDR2 YNFKEQ. CDR3 coding DNA: TGTGCCAGCAGCCTTCAGGGGGCAGGGTATGGCTACACCTTC. As protein: CASSLQGAGYGYTF.

The chain joins TRBV7-9 to TRBJ2-3; 7 bases fit TRBD2. The junction had 8 bases not matched to a gene; V was cut back by 5 bases and J by 3 bases. Germline CDR1 is SEHNR and CDR2 is FQNEAQ (reference sequence). The CDR3 is 15 amino acids. The CDR3 DNA reads TGTGCCAGCAGCACCTGGGGCGGGGGTACAGATACGCAGTATTTT. Protein sequence: CASSTWGGGTDTQYF.

The gene calls are TRBV7-2 and TRBJ1-6, with D perhaps TRBD1 (6 bases). There are 15 residues in the CDR3. V lost 0 bases to trimming and J lost 10 bases, with 13 bases between them. The V gene's germline CDR1 is SGHTA and CDR2 FQGNSA. The CDR3 DNA reads as TGTGCCAGCAGCTTAGCGACCAGGGGCCGGTCACCCCTCCACTTT. Translating gives CASSLATRGRSPLHF.

As concerns this clone: Sequence at one end of the junction differs from germline and may be a read error. This sequence joins TRBV7-7 and TRBJ2-4, with 8 bases that match TRBD2. This CDR3 spans 13 amino acids. In germline, CDR1 is SSHAT, CDR2 FNYEAQ (reference sequence). CDR3 sequence reads: CASSTIPGGVQYF. CDR3 sequence (DNA): TGTGCTAGCAGCACGATCCCCGGGGGGGTTCAGTACTTC.

V usage is TRBV6-1 and J usage is TRBJ2-5, with 9 bases that match TRBD1. This CDR3 has 15 residues. V shed 2 bases, J shed 3 bases, and the junction held 4 bases outside the gene matches. The V gene's germline CDR1 is MNHNS and CDR2 SASEGT. CDR3 coding DNA: TGTGCCAGCAGTGAACAGACAGGGGGGAAAGAGACCCAGTACTTC. This encodes CASSEQTGGKETQYF.

The chain joins TRBV19 to TRBJ1-2, with 7 bases matching TRBD1. Germline values: CDR1 LNHDA, CDR2 SQIVND (reference sequence). The CDR3 spans 14 residues. V lost 6 bases and J lost 3; bases outside the gene matches: 7. CDR3 coding DNA: TGTGCCAGTAGCCGACAGGGCTTAGACTATGGCTACACCTTC. Protein: CASSRQGLDYGYTF.

The rearrangement joins TRBV7-8 to TRBJ2-7, with TRBD2 matching over 9 bases. Germline trimming cut 1 base from V and 0 bases from J; bases unmatched to any gene: 1. This CDR3 is built from 15 residues. Per germline, CDR1 SGHVS and CDR2 FQNEAQ. The CDR3 reads CASSLGGRGSYEQYF. In DNA, the CDR3 is TGTGCCAGCAGCTTAGGCGGGAGGGGCTCCTACGAGCAGTACTTC.

This chain's CDR3 is CASSPLTVLTNYGYTF. CDR3 in DNA: TGTGCCAGCAGTCCCTTAACAGTCTTAACTAACTATGGCTACACCTTC. The chain joins TRBV27 to TRBJ1-2; D remains ambiguous. Trimming shortened V by 5 bases and J by 0 bases, and 16 bases separated the two germline ends. CDR3 length: 16 residues. Germline V gene lookup returns CDR1 MNHEY and CDR2 SMNVEV (reference sequence).

The chain employs TRBV27 and TRBJ2-4, with 8 bases lining up with TRBD1. The CDR3 has 12 amino acids. The trim removed 5 bases at V and 15 bases at J, leaving 9 bases unmatched. Germline values: CDR1 MNHEY, CDR2 SMNVEV (reference sequence). The CDR3 region is CASSDGTGPWYF. The CDR3 nucleotides read TGTGCCAGCAGTGACGGGACAGGACCGTGGTACTTC.

The V gene is TRBV5-1, the J gene TRBJ1-6, with 11 bases aligning to TRBD1. V trimming: 4 bases; J trimming: 9 bases; junction bases outside the gene matches: 6. Germline CDR1 is SGHRS and CDR2 is YFSETQ. The CDR3 totals 15 residues. Written as DNA, the CDR3 is TGCGCCAGCAGCGTAGGACAGGGGGCGCGTTCACCCCTCCACTTT. It translates to CASSVGQGARSPLHF.

The chain is built from TRBV20-1 and TRBJ2-4; TRBD1 is a possible D gene (6 bases). Germline CDR1 DFQATT, CDR2 SNEGSKA (reference sequence). V lost 5 bases, J lost 8 bases, and 10 bases lay in between. The CDR3 is 11 amino acids. This CDR3 reads CSAQKGDIQYF. CDR3 sequence (DNA): TGCAGTGCTCAGAAGGGGGACATTCAGTACTTC.

The rearrangement links TRBV10-3 to TRBJ1-2; D uncertain. CDR1 ENHRY and CDR2 SYGVKD come from the germline V gene. The CDR3 is made up of 14 amino acids. Trimming took off 0 bases at V and 4 bases at J, with 9 bases between the two ends. The CDR3 is CAISESSAGYGYTF. CDR3 in DNA: TGTGCCATCAGTGAGTCGTCAGCAGGCTATGGCTACACCTTC.

V gene TRBV6-5 combines with J gene TRBJ2-7; D is ambiguous. This CDR3 contains 13 residues. Trimming took 6 bases from V and 2 from J, leaving 11 bases between them. Germline V gives CDR1 MNHEY, CDR2 SVGAGI. The CDR3 region has the DNA TGTGCCAGCAGCCCGGGTCGGCCCTACGAGCAGTACTTC. This sequence encodes CASSPGRPYEQYF.

The chain employs TRBV28 and TRBJ2-3, with 9 bases fitting TRBD2. The J segment lost 5 bases and the V segment lost 3 bases, leaving 12 bases of the junction unmatched. This CDR3 has 17 amino acids. In germline, CDR1 is MDHEN, CDR2 SYDVKM. CDR3 sequence: CASSFSRAGGPGDTQYF. CDR3 bases: TGTGCCAGCAGTTTCTCTAGAGCGGGAGGCCCGGGAGATACGCAGTATTTT.

This chain's CDR3 is CAWATGEGHFNEQFF. CDR3 nucleotides: TGTGCCTGGGCGACAGGCGAGGGACACTTTAACGAGCAGTTCTTC. The V gene is TRBV30, the J gene TRBJ2-1, with D tentatively TRBD1 (6 bases). The V end was cut by 5 bases, the J end by 10 bases, with 24 bases between. The CDR3 totals 15 residues. Germline CDR1 GTSNPN, CDR2 SVGIG (reference sequence).

The V call is TRBV4-1, the J call TRBJ2-1; TRBD2 agrees at 11 bases. Germline V lookup: CDR1 MGHRA, CDR2 YSYEKL. Germline trimming cut 3 bases from V and 8 bases from J; bases unmatched to any gene: 9. The CDR3 sequence is 16 residues long. CDR3 sequence (DNA): TGCGCCAGCAGCCAGGACATAGCGGGGGGGCCCCATGAGCAGTTCTTC. This translates into CASSQDIAGGPHEQFF.

This clone has only one observation. The rearrangement links TRBV5-1 to TRBJ2-7, with TRBD1 matching over 10 bases. From germline, CDR1 is SGHRS and CDR2 YFSETQ. The CDR3 has 16 amino acids. The trim removed 2 bases at V and 2 bases at J, leaving 7 bases unmatched. DNA for the CDR3: TGCGCCAGCAGCTTAGGCCCCGGGACAGGGGCCTACGAGCAGTACTTC. As protein: CASSLGPGTGAYEQYF.

The chain employs TRBV7-8 and TRBJ1-5; 9 bases match TRBD1. The CDR3 has 16 residues. V lost 3 bases, J lost 3 bases, and 6 bases stayed unmatched. CDR1 is SGHVS, CDR2 FQNEAQ, per germline. In DNA, the CDR3 is TGTGCCAGCAGCTTTGGACAGGGGCTGAACAATCAGCCCCAGCATTTT. Encoded protein: CASSFGQGLNNQPQHF.

The rearrangement uses TRBV27 and TRBJ2-2; maybe TRBD2 (7 bases). The germline gives CDR1 MNHEY, CDR2 SMNVEV (reference sequence). Trimming pared 10 bases from V and 4 bases from J, leaving 16 bases between. The CDR3 consists of 14 residues. The CDR3 loop reads CATREGGVTGELFF. In DNA, the CDR3 is TGTGCCACCAGGGAAGGGGGGGTCACCGGGGAGCTGTTTTTT.

The V gene is TRBV5-4, the J gene TRBJ2-3, with a weak D call TRBD1 (5 bases). This CDR3 is built from 13 residues. Germline values: CDR1 SGHNT, CDR2 YYREEE (reference sequence). V dropped 3 bases and J dropped 5 bases, with 10 bases sitting between them. The chain's CDR3 is CASSSTQGDTQYF. CDR3 nucleotides: TGTGCCAGCAGCTCGACCCAGGGAGATACGCAGTATTTT.